Listed below are T cell receptor beta chains from one sample, sequenced in a study of cytomegalovirus exposure and HLA in healthy donors. The protocol was immunoSEQ multiplex PCR, while the TCRdb copy is restricted to in-frame clones and leaves out a portion. The profile shows more than 150,000 clones, 78% of them singletons. Material for sequencing was PBMCs. These receptors were obtained from a woman in her twenties or thirties in good health and CMV-seropositive. The CDR3 runs from the conserved cysteine through the conserved F or W. D genes are given only for firm matches. The size entry is marked missing in some rows and otherwise reads once, few, many or a size class.

D gene: TRBD2
J gene: TRBJ2-1
V gene: TRBV27
clone size: NA
CDR3 protein: CASSSPTSGRGNEQFF
CDR3 DNA: TGTGCCAGCAGTTCCCCGACTAGCGGGAGGGGAAATGAGCAGTTCTTC

D gene: TRBD1
J gene: TRBJ1-2
V gene: TRBV4-1
clone size: NA
CDR3 protein: CASSAEQGYYGGYTF
CDR3 DNA: TGCGCCAGCAGCGCAGAACAGGGGTATTACGGCGGCTACACCTTC

D gene: NA
J gene: TRBJ2-1
V gene: TRBV10-1
clone size: once
CDR3 protein: CASSESGIPPNEQFF
CDR3 DNA: TGCGCCAGCAGTGAGTCCGGGATCCCCCCCAATGAGCAGTTCTTC

D gene: NA
J gene: TRBJ2-1
V gene: TRBV19
clone size: once
CDR3 protein: CATLTSNNEQFF
CDR3 DNA: TGTGCCACCCTCACTTCGAACAATGAGCAGTTCTTC

D gene: TRBD2
J gene: TRBJ2-7
V gene: TRBV4-2
clone size: NA
CDR3 protein: CASSRTRGSSYEQYF
CDR3 DNA: TGTGCCAGCAGCCGAACGCGGGGGAGCTCCTACGAGCAGTACTTC

D gene: TRBD1
J gene: TRBJ2-2
V gene: TRBV5-1
clone size: NA
CDR3 protein: CASSYRDRGAGELFF
CDR3 DNA: TGCGCCAGCAGCTACCGGGACAGGGGAGCCGGGGAGCTGTTTTTT

D gene: NA
J gene: TRBJ2-1
V gene: TRBV5-6
clone size: few
CDR3 protein: CASRVRGNEQFF
CDR3 DNA: TGTGCCAGCAGGGTTAGGGGGAATGAGCAGTTCTTC

D gene: NA
J gene: TRBJ2-7
V gene: TRBV7-3
clone size: NA
CDR3 protein: CASSLGRTYEQYF
CDR3 DNA: TGTGCCAGCAGCTTGGGCAGAACCTACGAGCAGTACTTC

D gene: NA
J gene: TRBJ2-7
V gene: TRBV5-6
clone size: NA
CDR3 protein: CASSLARVSYEQYF
CDR3 DNA: TGTGCCAGCAGCTTGGCCAGGGTTTCCTACGAGCAGTACTTC

D gene: TRBD1
J gene: TRBJ2-3
V gene: TRBV5-1
clone size: NA
CDR3 protein: CASSWGQIADTQYF
CDR3 DNA: TGCGCCAGCAGCTGGGGACAGATTGCGGATACGCAGTATTTT

D gene: NA
J gene: TRBJ2-1
V gene: TRBV5-4
clone size: NA
CDR3 protein: CASKVSGDPFYNEQFF
CDR3 DNA: TGTGCCAGCAAGGTGTCGGGAGACCCTTTTTACAATGAGCAGTTCTTC

D gene: TRBD1
J gene: TRBJ1-2
V gene: TRBV19
clone size: once
CDR3 protein: CASSPGTGYGYTF
CDR3 DNA: TGTGCCAGTAGCCCCGGGACAGGTTATGGCTACACCTTC

D gene: NA
J gene: TRBJ1-5
V gene: TRBV20-1
clone size: NA
CDR3 protein: CSARKQAQHF
CDR3 DNA: TGCAGTGCTAGAAAGCAAGCCCAGCATTTT

D gene: NA
J gene: TRBJ1-2
V gene: TRBV6-5
clone size: NA
CDR3 protein: CASSSHTGGYTF
CDR3 DNA: TGTGCCAGCAGTTCCCACACGGGAGGCTACACCTTC

D gene: TRBD1
J gene: TRBJ2-3
V gene: TRBV5-1
clone size: NA
CDR3 protein: CATAFGDRDTDTQYF
CDR3 DNA: TGCGCCACAGCGTTTGGGGACAGGGACACAGATACGCAGTATTTT

D gene: TRBD1
J gene: TRBJ1-1
V gene: TRBV5-6
clone size: NA
CDR3 protein: CASSWTGRAEAFF
CDR3 DNA: TGTGCCAGCAGCTGGACAGGCCGCGCTGAAGCTTTCTTT

D gene: NA
J gene: TRBJ1-2
V gene: TRBV7-3
clone size: NA
CDR3 protein: CASSLTPSGGYTF
CDR3 DNA: TGTGCCAGCAGCTTAACCCCCAGCGGTGGCTACACCTTC

D gene: TRBD2
J gene: TRBJ2-7
V gene: TRBV5-1
clone size: NA
CDR3 protein: CASSIRTSGAVEQYF
CDR3 DNA: TGCGCCAGCAGCATTCGGACTAGCGGGGCGGTAGAGCAGTACTTC

D gene: NA
J gene: TRBJ2-2
V gene: TRBV5-6
clone size: NA
CDR3 protein: CASSLAGTNTGELFF
CDR3 DNA: TGTGCCAGCAGCTTGGCGGGGACGAACACCGGGGAGCTGTTTTTT

D gene: TRBD2
J gene: TRBJ2-2
V gene: TRBV6-1
clone size: NA
CDR3 protein: CASKRASGNTGELFF
CDR3 DNA: TGTGCCAGCAAGCGCGCTAGCGGAAACACCGGGGAGCTGTTTTTT

D gene: TRBD2
J gene: TRBJ2-7
V gene: TRBV5-1
clone size: NA
CDR3 protein: CASSPGLAVIRSYEQYF
CDR3 DNA: TGCGCCAGCAGCCCGGGACTAGCGGTTATCCGTTCCTACGAGCAGTACTTC

D gene: NA
J gene: TRBJ2-1
V gene: TRBV29-1
clone size: NA
CDR3 protein: CSVMSSYNEQFF
CDR3 DNA: TGCAGCGTTATGAGCTCCTACAATGAGCAGTTCTTC

D gene: TRBD1
J gene: TRBJ2-3
V gene: TRBV11-2
clone size: NA
CDR3 protein: CATTGDRGNTQYF
CDR3 DNA: TGTGCCACCACAGGGGACAGGGGAAATACGCAGTATTTT

D gene: TRBD1
J gene: TRBJ1-2
V gene: TRBV5-1
clone size: NA
CDR3 protein: CASSFSGGSYGYTF
CDR3 DNA: TGCGCCAGCAGCTTTTCAGGGGGCAGCTATGGCTACACCTTC

D gene: NA
J gene: TRBJ1-1
V gene: TRBV6-5
clone size: NA
CDR3 protein: CASSKTGSTEAFF
CDR3 DNA: TGTGCCAGCAGTAAAACAGGGAGCACTGAAGCTTTCTTT

D gene: NA
J gene: TRBJ1-1
V gene: TRBV27
clone size: NA
CDR3 protein: CASTPLGSKNTEAFF
CDR3 DNA: TGTGCCAGCACCCCTCTGGGGAGTAAGAACACTGAAGCTTTCTTT

D gene: NA
J gene: TRBJ1-1
V gene: TRBV27
clone size: NA
CDR3 protein: CASSLGGQIEAFF
CDR3 DNA: TGTGCCAGCAGTCTAGGGGGTCAAATTGAAGCTTTCTTT

D gene: NA
J gene: TRBJ2-2
V gene: TRBV5-6
clone size: NA
CDR3 protein: CASSFGAGELFF
CDR3 DNA: TGTGCCAGCAGCTTCGGTGCCGGGGAGCTGTTTTTT

D gene: TRBD1
J gene: TRBJ1-1
V gene: TRBV29-1
clone size: few
CDR3 protein: CSVRGGTGDTEAFF
CDR3 DNA: TGCAGCGTACGAGGGGGGACAGGAGACACTGAAGCTTTCTTT

D gene: TRBD2
J gene: TRBJ2-5
V gene: TRBV6-1
clone size: NA
CDR3 protein: CASSVFSSLAEIQETQYF
CDR3 DNA: TGTGCCAGCAGTGTTTTCTCGTCGCTAGCGGAGATACAAGAGACCCAGTACTTC

D gene: NA
J gene: TRBJ1-6
V gene: TRBV2
clone size: NA
CDR3 protein: CASSDGQGQLRPPLHF
CDR3 DNA: TGTGCCAGCAGTGATGGTCAGGGCCAGCTTCGACCACCCCTCCACTTT

D gene: NA
J gene: TRBJ2-1
V gene: TRBV9
clone size: NA
CDR3 protein: CASSALTRSDSSYNEQFF
CDR3 DNA: TGTGCCAGCAGCGCCCTTACTAGATCGGATAGCTCCTACAATGAGCAGTTCTTC

D gene: TRBD1
J gene: TRBJ1-1
V gene: TRBV4-2
clone size: NA
CDR3 protein: CASSQEGDREEEAFF
CDR3 DNA: TGTGCCAGCAGCCAAGAAGGGGACAGGGAAGAGGAAGCTTTCTTT

D gene: TRBD2
J gene: TRBJ2-1
V gene: TRBV5-1
clone size: NA
CDR3 protein: CASSLTGTSGTNEQFF
CDR3 DNA: TGCGCCAGCAGCTTGACCGGGACTAGCGGGACCAATGAGCAGTTCTTC

D gene: TRBD1
J gene: TRBJ2-5
V gene: TRBV7-8
clone size: once
CDR3 protein: CASQGQGATQYF
CDR3 DNA: TGTGCCAGCCAGGGACAGGGGGCGACCCAGTACTTC

D gene: TRBD1
J gene: TRBJ1-1
V gene: TRBV5-6
clone size: few
CDR3 protein: CASSLRAIRGLAFF
CDR3 DNA: TGTGCCAGCAGCTTGAGGGCAATTAGGGGGCTGGCTTTCTTT

D gene: NA
J gene: TRBJ1-3
V gene: TRBV5-1
clone size: NA
CDR3 protein: CASSLSQGYDSGNTIYF
CDR3 DNA: TGCGCCAGCAGCTTGTCACAGGGATATGATTCTGGAAACACCATATATTTT

D gene: TRBD2
J gene: TRBJ2-1
V gene: TRBV5-4
clone size: NA
CDR3 protein: CASSSKTSGPYNEQFF
CDR3 DNA: TGTGCCAGCAGCTCAAAGACTAGCGGGCCCTACAATGAGCAGTTCTTC

D gene: NA
J gene: TRBJ1-2
V gene: TRBV7-3
clone size: NA
CDR3 protein: CASSLTPGSYYGYTF
CDR3 DNA: TGTGCCAGCAGCTTAACCCCAGGCTCATACTATGGCTACACCTTC

D gene: TRBD1
J gene: TRBJ1-1
V gene: TRBV19
clone size: NA
CDR3 protein: CAGKQEGTDQFIF
CDR3 DNA: TGTGCCGGGAAACAAGAGGGGACAGATCAGTTTATCTTT

D gene: TRBD1
J gene: TRBJ2-7
V gene: TRBV19
clone size: NA
CDR3 protein: CASSNPGTGEIRLF
CDR3 DNA: TGTGCCAGTAGTAACCCCGGGACAGGGGAGATCCGTCTCTTC

D gene: NA
J gene: TRBJ2-3
V gene: TRBV9
clone size: NA
CDR3 protein: CASSVVGHSTDTQYF
CDR3 DNA: TGTGCCAGCAGCGTAGTTGGCCATAGCACAGATACGCAGTATTTT

D gene: TRBD2
J gene: TRBJ2-2
V gene: TRBV7-6
clone size: NA
CDR3 protein: CASSLWGGANTGELFF
CDR3 DNA: TGTGCCAGCAGCTTATGGGGGGGGGCGAACACCGGGGAGCTGTTTTTT

D gene: NA
J gene: TRBJ1-5
V gene: TRBV28
clone size: NA
CDR3 protein: CASSHPGNSNQPQHF
CDR3 DNA: TGTGCCAGCAGCCACCCAGGGAATAGTAATCAGCCCCAGCATTTT

D gene: NA
J gene: TRBJ2-5
V gene: TRBV4-1
clone size: NA
CDR3 protein: CASSQETTLAYGEYF
CDR3 DNA: TGCGCCAGCAGCCAAGAAACAACGCTAGCGTATGGGGAGTACTTC

D gene: NA
J gene: TRBJ2-3
V gene: TRBV21-1
clone size: NA
CDR3 protein: CASSTGERTHATDTQYF
CDR3 DNA: TGTGCCAGCAGCACGGGAGAACGAACACACGCCACAGATACGCAGTATTTT

D gene: TRBD1
J gene: TRBJ2-7
V gene: TRBV19
clone size: NA
CDR3 protein: CASSHQTGGNYEQYF
CDR3 DNA: TGTGCCAGTAGTCACCAGACAGGGGGAAACTACGAGCAGTACTTC

D gene: TRBD1
J gene: TRBJ2-6
V gene: TRBV9
clone size: NA
CDR3 protein: CASRAGTGAGGANVLTF
CDR3 DNA: TGTGCCAGCCGCGCCGGGACAGGGGCTGGTGGGGCCAACGTCCTGACTTTC

D gene: TRBD1
J gene: TRBJ2-1
V gene: TRBV7-6
clone size: NA
CDR3 protein: CASSNRQGPNEQFF
CDR3 DNA: TGTGCCAGCAGCAACCGACAGGGCCCCAATGAGCAGTTCTTC

D gene: TRBD2
J gene: TRBJ2-1
V gene: TRBV4-1
clone size: NA
CDR3 protein: CASSPLAESYNEQFF
CDR3 DNA: TGCGCCAGCAGCCCTCTAGCGGAGTCTTACAATGAGCAGTTCTTC

D gene: NA
J gene: TRBJ2-1
V gene: TRBV18
clone size: once
CDR3 protein: CASSPSGDEQFF
CDR3 DNA: TGTGCCAGCTCACCATCGGGTGACGAGCAGTTCTTC

D gene: TRBD1
J gene: TRBJ1-2
V gene: TRBV7-9
clone size: NA
CDR3 protein: CSSSYSGTGGDGYTF
CDR3 DNA: TGTTCCAGCAGCTACTCCGGGACAGGGGGCGATGGCTACACCTTC

D gene: TRBD2
J gene: TRBJ2-1
V gene: TRBV27
clone size: NA
CDR3 protein: CASSSQRGGDEQFF
CDR3 DNA: TGTGCCAGCAGTTCTCAGCGGGGGGGCGATGAGCAGTTCTTC